These T cell receptor beta chains were read from a single sample in a study of metastatic and nonmetastatic thyroid tumors. TCRdb ran MiXCR on the PCR reads. The sample holds fewer than 12,000 clones, 25% to 35% seen once. Sequenced material: tumor tissue. The receptors come from a male donor with papillary thyroid cancer or a benign thyroid nodule (not recorded which). Some clones in this sample may be carry-over from other donors' samples. CDR3s include the opening cysteine and the closing phenylalanine or tryptophan. A D gene is named only where the DNA matches it firmly. Expanded clones are given a class, and other clones once, few, many or no size at all.

abundance,d_gene,j_gene,v_gene,CDR3aa,CDR3nt
few,TRBD1,TRBJ1-1,TRBV29-1,CSVVPGQGLAFF,TGCAGCGTTGTCCCGGGACAGGGATTGGCTTTCTTT
medium-sized,TRBD2,TRBJ2-7,TRBV6-2/TRBV6-3,CASSNSGSDEQYF,TGTGCCAGCAGTAATAGCGGGAGCGACGAGCAGTACTTC
many,TRBD1,TRBJ1-1,TRBV7-9,CASRYRQGGEAFF,TGTGCCAGCCGCTATAGACAGGGGGGAGAAGCTTTCTTT
.,.,TRBJ1-2,TRBV20-1,CSAERGGPNYGYTF,TGCAGTGCCGAGAGGGGCGGACCCAACTATGGCTACACCTTC
.,TRBD2,TRBJ2-3,TRBV11-1,CASSWGEGTTDTQYF,TGTGCCAGCAGCTGGGGGGAGGGCACCACAGATACGCAGTATTTT
medium-sized,.,TRBJ1-1,TRBV27,CASSFGVRGAEAFF,TGTGCCAGCAGTTTTGGGGTCCGGGGTGCTGAAGCTTTCTTT
.,.,TRBJ2-5,TRBV20-1,CRAGEETQYF,TGCAGAGCAGGGGAAGAGACACAGTACTTC
.,.,TRBJ1-6,TRBV27,CASSSWGSSYNSPLHF,TGTGCCAGCAGTAGTTGGGGGAGCTCCTATAATTCACCCCTCCACTTT
many,.,TRBJ2-5,TRBV5-4,CASSFRDTKETQYF,TGTGCCAGCAGCTTCCGGGACACGAAAGAGACCCAGTACTTC
few,TRBD1,TRBJ1-6,TRBV27,CASSLFDRGGSPLHF,TGTGCCAGCAGTTTATTCGACAGGGGGGGTTCACCCCTCCACTTT
.,TRBD2,TRBJ2-3,TRBV6-5,CASSPIFSGRAQKDTQYF,TGTGCCAGCAGTCCAATCTTTAGCGGGAGGGCCCAAAAAGATACGCAGTATTTT
.,.,TRBJ1-2,TRBV20-1,CSAREGGPYGYTF,TGCAGTGCCCGAGAAGGGGGGCCCTATGGCTACACCTTC
many,TRBD1,TRBJ1-1,TRBV7-9,CASSLVQGDTEAFF,TGTGCCAGCAGCTTAGTACAGGGGGACACTGAAGCTTTCTTT
many,TRBD2,TRBJ2-2,TRBV18,CASSPSVVGSGRMGTGELFF,TGTGCCAGCTCACCCTCCGTGGTCGGTAGCGGGAGAATGGGCACCGGGGAGCTGTTTTTT
.,.,TRBJ1-1,TRBV6-1,CASGRESTEAFF,TGTGCCAGCGGACGGGAATCCACTGAAGCTTTCTTT
medium-sized,.,TRBJ2-7,TRBV4-1,CASSLGGGISYEQYF,TGCGCCAGCAGCCTTGGGGGCGGGATCTCCTACGAGCAGTACTTC
.,.,TRBJ2-2,TRBV11-3,CASSPAGTWRGELFF,TGTGCCAGCAGCCCTGCCGGGACTTGGCGAGGGGAGCTGTTTTTT
.,.,TRBJ1-1,TRBV25-1,CASSEILMEGEAFF,TGTGCCAGCAGTGAAATCTTAATGGAGGGTGAAGCTTTCTTT
.,.,TRBJ1-5,TRBV6-1,CASSETGGPQHF,TGTGCCAGCAGTGAAACGGGGGGACCCCAGCATTTT
few,TRBD1,TRBJ2-3,TRBV15,CATSRDLPGQGTDTQYF,TGTGCCACCAGCAGAGATCTCCCGGGACAGGGAACAGATACGCAGTATTTT
.,.,TRBJ1-5,TRBV7-7,CASSTGVGFTDTQHF,TGTGCTAGCAGCACGGGAGTGGGATTCACAGATACGCAGCATTTT
many,TRBD1,TRBJ1-2,TRBV5-7,CASSSTKQGTNYGYTF,TGTGCCAGCAGCTCTACTAAACAGGGGACTAACTATGGCTACACCTTC
many,TRBD2,TRBJ2-5,TRBV4-2,CASSQAGQTSGEETQYF,TGTGCCAGCAGCCAAGCGGGGCAAACTAGCGGCGAAGAGACCCAGTACTTC
few,.,TRBJ1-2,TRBV6-4,CASRVGGQPSYGYTF,TGTGCCAGCAGGGTGGGAGGACAGCCAAGCTATGGCTACACCTTC
few,TRBD2,TRBJ2-7,TRBV11-2,CASSLDSWGGYEQYF,TGTGCCAGCAGCTTAGATAGTTGGGGGGGTTACGAGCAGTACTTC
few,.,TRBJ1-1,TRBV6-1,CASSEWILNTEAFF,TGTGCCAGCAGTGAATGGATATTGAACACTGAAGCTTTCTTT
many,.,TRBJ2-7,TRBV5-4,CASSLEFGSSYEQYF,TGTGCCAGCAGCTTGGAGTTCGGAAGCTCCTACGAGCAGTACTTC
medium-sized,.,TRBJ1-4,TRBV6-2/TRBV6-3,CASSYRAGASNEKLFF,TGTGCCAGCAGTTACCGGGCGGGGGCATCTAATGAAAAACTGTTTTTT
.,.,TRBJ1-2,TRBV2,CATIPDRLYGYTF,TGTGCCACAATCCCCGACAGGTTATATGGCTACACCTTC
medium-sized,.,TRBJ1-1,TRBV7-2,CASSPWLNTEAFF,TGTGCCAGCAGCCCGTGGTTGAACACTGAAGCTTTCTTT
.,TRBD1,TRBJ2-5,TRBV10-3,CAISDGTGGETQYF,TGTGCCATCAGTGACGGGACAGGGGGCGAGACCCAGTACTTC
.,.,TRBJ2-3,TRBV27,CASYSPTGLSTDTQYF,TGTGCCAGCTACTCCCCCACGGGGCTGTCCACAGATACGCAGTATTTT
many,TRBD1,TRBJ2-5,TRBV7-6,CASSFGTEETQYF,TGTGCCAGCAGCTTTGGGACAGAAGAGACCCAGTACTTC
medium-sized,TRBD2,TRBJ2-1,TRBV6-1,CASSETSGGDEQFF,TGTGCCAGCAGTGAGACTAGCGGAGGCGATGAGCAGTTCTTC
few,.,TRBJ1-6,TRBV6-1,CASSRPRGEGSPLHF,TGTGCCAGCAGTCGCCCGCGGGGGGAGGGTTCACCCCTCCACTTT
.,TRBD2,TRBJ2-7,TRBV5-1,CASSLEASGGYEQYF,TGCGCCAGCAGCTTGGAGGCTAGCGGGGGCTACGAGCAGTACTTC
.,.,TRBJ1-5,TRBV5-1,CASSLSGDQPQHF,TGCGCCAGCAGCTTGTCGGGAGACCAGCCCCAGCATTTT
many,TRBD2,TRBJ2-5,TRBV27,CASSFGGRAETQYF,TGTGCCAGCAGTTTTGGTGGGAGGGCCGAGACCCAGTACTTC
.,TRBD2,TRBJ2-2,TRBV6-1,CASSPRGGGTGELFF,TGTGCCAGCTCCCCTCGGGGGGGGGGGACGGGGGAGCTGTTTTTT